These 21 T cell receptor beta chains were all obtained from the same sample, sequenced in a study of blood T cell repertoires in COVID-19. Sequenced by immunoSEQ multiplex PCR; TCRdb stores in-frame clones only, minus some. This table has 200,000 to 250,000 clones, 90% appearing once. Sequencing used PBMCs or T cells enriched from blood (not recorded which). These receptors were obtained from a man under 40 who had been exposed to COVID-19.

This chain joins TRBV5-1 and TRBJ1-2, with 7 bases lining up with TRBD1. This CDR3 spans 15 amino acids. Germline lookup yields CDR1 SGHRS and CDR2 YFSETQ. V lost 3 bases, J lost 2 bases, and 7 bases stayed unmatched. The CDR3 nucleotides are TGCGCCAGCAGCTCGGGGACAGTCCTAAACTATGGCTACACCTTC. Residues: CASSSGTVLNYGYTF. Looking up the rest from reference TRBV5-1 and TRBJ1-2 gives the full variable domain: KAGVTQTPRYLIKTRGQQVTLSCSPISGHRSVSWYQQTPGQGLQFLFEYFSETQRNKGNFPGRFSGRQFSNSRSEMNVSTLELGDSALYLCASSSGTVLNYGYTFGSGTRLTVV.

The chain joins TRBV11-2 to TRBJ2-5; no clear D. There are 12 residues in the CDR3. V was pared by 5 bases and J by 5 bases, with 9 bases between. Germline CDR1 and CDR2: SGHAT and FQNNGV. CDR3 nucleotide sequence: TGTGCCAGCAGCGGGTTGCGGGAGACCCAGTACTTC. It encodes CASSGLRETQYF.

This clone was observed a few times. J is TRBJ1-3 and V is TRBV11-1, with D hard to call. V lost 7 bases to trimming and J lost 0 bases, with 7 bases between them. The CDR3 has 13 amino acids. From germline, CDR1 is SGHAT and CDR2 FQDESV (reference sequence). The CDR3 DNA is TGTGCCAGCAATCAGGACTCTGGAAACACCATATATTTT. Translating it yields CASNQDSGNTIYF.

This chain uses TRBV5-5 with TRBJ2-3; 7 bases match TRBD1. J gave up 3 bases and V 0 bases, and 4 bases lay outside the gene matches. The CDR3 length is 15 residues. Looked up from germline, CDR1 is SGHKS and CDR2 is YYEKEE (reference sequence). CDR3 sequence (DNA): TGTGCCAGCAGCTTGGAGGGGGCGTCAACAGATACGCAGTATTTT. Residues: CASSLEGASTDTQYF.

The chain combines TRBV5-1 with TRBJ2-1; 8 bases map to TRBD2. V lost 4 bases to trimming and J lost 0 bases; unmatched junction nucleotides: 12. Germline assignment: CDR1 SGHRS and CDR2 YFSETQ. CDR3 length: 18 residues. The chain's CDR3 is CASSPRGAGGLSYNEQFF. The CDR3 DNA follows: TGCGCCAGCAGCCCCCGGGGGGCGGGGGGTCTCTCCTACAATGAGCAGTTCTTC.

The chain is built from TRBV25-1 and TRBJ2-4; TRBD1 aligns across 7 bases. The junction had 6 bases not matched to a gene; V was cut back by 6 bases and J by 4 bases. The CDR3 totals 14 residues. The germline V gene encodes CDR1 MGHDK and CDR2 SYGVNS. CDR3 DNA sequence: TGTGCCAGCAGCCAGGGACAGAAAAAAAACATTCAGTACTTC. Protein sequence: CASSQGQKKNIQYF.

This clone was observed a single time. V and J are TRBV9 and TRBJ1-2; possibly TRBD1 for D (5 bases). The germline CDR1 and CDR2 sequences are SGDLS and YYNGEE. Trimming removed 0 bases at V and 8 bases at J, with 14 bases between. This CDR3 region has 14 residues. CDR3 nucleotide sequence: TGTGCCAGCAGCGTAGACTTTACAGGATTCGGCTACACCTTC. It translates to CASSVDFTGFGYTF.

The chain employs TRBV7-8 and TRBJ1-2; no definite D call. Deletions cut 5 bases from V and 7 bases from J, with 11 bases between. CDR3 size: 12 residues. Germline CDR1 reads SGHVS; CDR2 reads FQNEAQ. CDR3 region: CASSPNEGGYTF. CDR3 coding DNA: TGTGCCAGCAGCCCTAACGAGGGTGGCTACACCTTC.

The V and J genes are TRBV4-3 and TRBJ1-2; possible D gene TRBD1, 5 bases. The CDR3 runs to 16 residues. The germline V gene has CDR1 LGHNA and CDR2 YSLEER. Between the trimmed V and J ends, which lost 0 bases and 6 bases, there was a span of 17 bases. CDR3 residues: CASSQDEPGPVDGYTF. Written as DNA, the CDR3 is TGCGCCAGCAGCCAAGATGAGCCAGGGCCTGTCGATGGCTACACCTTC.

This clone was seen just once. J is TRBJ1-4 and V is TRBV30; TRBD1 might be the D (6 bases). Trimming stripped 8 bases from V and 0 bases from J, with 7 bases between. The CDR3 is 12 amino acids. Germline CDR1 is GTSNPN and CDR2 is SVGIG (reference sequence). The CDR3 protein is CAGDTTNEKLFF. CDR3 sequence (DNA): TGTGCCGGGGACACAACTAATGAAAAACTGTTTTTT. Looking up the rest from reference TRBV30 and TRBJ1-4 gives the full variable domain: SQTIHQWPATLVQPVGSPLSLECTVEGTSNPNLYWYRQAAGRGLQLLFYSVGIGQISSEVPQNLSASRPQDRQFILSSKKLLLSDSGFYLCAGDTTNEKLFFGSGTQLSVL.

V gene TRBV27 combines with J gene TRBJ2-7; 9 nucleotides match TRBD1. Trimming cost V 5 bases and J 2 bases; bases outside gene matches: 4. The germline gives CDR1 MNHEY, CDR2 SMNVEV (reference sequence). The CDR3 has 14 amino acids. The CDR3 DNA follows: TGTGCCAGCAGTATCGACAGGGGGGCCTACGAGCAGTACTTC. Amino acid sequence: CASSIDRGAYEQYF.

The chain employs TRBV24-1 and TRBJ2-3; 12 nucleotides match TRBD2. The germline V gene has CDR1 KGHDR and CDR2 SFDVKD. The CDR3 spans 19 residues. With V trimmed by 3 bases and J by 1 base, 10 bases remained unmatched. CDR3 in DNA: TGTGCCACCAGTGATCCCCGGACTCGGACTAGCGGGGGCACAGATACGCAGTATTTT. This translates into CATSDPRTRTSGGTDTQYF.

The chain uses TRBV5-1 and TRBJ2-3; 8 bases match TRBD2. The V gene's germline CDR1 is SGHRS and CDR2 YFSETQ. The CDR3 contains 16 residues. Trimming cost V 0 bases and J 0 bases; bases outside gene matches: 3. As DNA, the CDR3 is TGCGCCAGCAGCTTGGTAGCGGGGACTAGCACAGATACGCAGTATTTT. Protein: CASSLVAGTSTDTQYF.

This rearrangement joins TRBV19 to TRBJ2-2; D gene ambiguous. The germline gives CDR1 LNHDA, CDR2 SQIVND (reference sequence). This CDR3 comprises 16 residues. V shed 4 bases and J shed 6 bases, with 18 bases lying between them. The CDR3 protein is CASSRIIESRSGELFF. The CDR3 coding sequence is TGTGCCAGTAGTAGGATAATAGAGAGCAGGTCCGGGGAGCTGTTTTTT.

V and J are TRBV11-1 and TRBJ2-3; weak D call: TRBD1 (5 bases). V gave up 3 bases and J gave up 2 bases, with 9 bases separating them. The CDR3 contains 14 residues. Germline assignment: CDR1 SGHAT and CDR2 FQDESV (reference sequence). CDR3 amino acids: CASSLKDITDTQYF. The DNA of the CDR3 is TGTGCCAGCAGCTTGAAGGACATCACAGATACGCAGTATTTT.

The CDR3 region has the DNA TGTGCCAGCGGGAGAAGGGCGGATTCTGGCCTCACCTTC. This sequence encodes CASGRRADSGLTF. The chain carries TRBV13 and TRBJ1-2; D remains ambiguous. Looked up from germline, CDR1 is PRHDT and CDR2 is FYEKMQ (reference sequence). V was clipped by 8 bases and J by 13 bases, with 23 bases between them. The CDR3 contains 13 residues.

CDR3 coding DNA: TGTGCCAGCAGCTCCTACAGACAGGGACAAAATGAAAAACTGTTTTTT. Its protein product is CASSSYRQGQNEKLFF. The chain combines TRBV7-2 with TRBJ1-4, with TRBD1 matching 7 bases. CDR3 length: 16 amino acids. Germline V gene data show CDR1 as SGHTA and CDR2 as FQGNSA. The trim removed 4 bases at V and 5 bases at J, leaving 10 bases unmatched.

The gene calls are TRBV13 and TRBJ1-4; possible D gene TRBD1, 6 bases. V was shortened by 2 bases and J by 1 base, with 17 bases between the two germline ends. The CDR3 totals 18 residues. Germline V gene data show CDR1 as PRHDT and CDR2 as FYEKMQ (reference sequence). As DNA, the CDR3 is TGTGCCAGCAGCTTATCACTTTCACGGGACATAACTAATGAAAAACTGTTTTTT. Its protein is CASSLSLSRDITNEKLFF.

DNA for the CDR3: TGTGCCAGCAGCCTTAACAGCAGATCCTACGAGCAGTACTTC. It encodes CASSLNSRSYEQYF. J is TRBJ2-7 and V is TRBV5-4; no definite D call. The CDR3 extends over 14 amino acids. The germline V gene encodes CDR1 SGHNT and CDR2 YYREEE (reference sequence). The V gene lost 4 bases and the J gene lost 1 base, with 12 bases spanning the gap.

The V and J genes are TRBV11-2 and TRBJ1-1, with 11 bases identical to TRBD1. The CDR3 has 17 residues. After removal of 5 bases from V and 3 bases from J, the junction contained 11 bases not matched to a gene. Germline-derived CDR1 and CDR2 are SGHAT and FQNNGV. CDR3 DNA: TGTGCCAGCAGCGACCGGACAGGGGGCGAGATCGACACTGAAGCTTTCTTT. Translating gives CASSDRTGGEIDTEAFF. The full variable domain, completed using reference TRBV11-2 and TRBJ1-1, is EAGVAQSPRYKIIEKRQSVAFWCNPISGHATLYWYQQILGQGPKLLIQFQNNGVVDDSQLPKDRFSAERLKGVDSTLKIQPAKLEDSAVYLCASSDRTGGEIDTEAFFGQGTRLTVV.

In this sample, this clone turned up a few times. V usage is TRBV9 and J usage is TRBJ1-3; TRBD1 matches 11 bases. V shed 5 bases, J shed 10 bases, and the junction held 14 bases outside the gene matches. Germline V gives CDR1 SGDLS, CDR2 YYNGEE. The CDR3 covers 16 residues. The CDR3 reads CASSVSTFGTGGTIYF. The DNA of the CDR3 is TGTGCCAGCAGTGTGTCCACCTTTGGGACAGGGGGTACCATATATTTT.